A selection of T cell receptor beta chains follows, all from one sample in a study of cytomegalovirus exposure and HLA in healthy donors. Method: immunoSEQ multiplex PCR; TCRdb's copy keeps in-frame clones and lacks some. The data hold about 190,000 clones, with over 75% observed a single time. The sequenced sample consisted of PBMCs. The receptors come from a man aged 18 to 30 in good health and CMV-seronegative. Each CDR3 is given with its conserved first and last residue. A D gene is named only where the DNA matches it firmly. Some rows have no size entry. The others give once, few or many, or a class for an expanded clone.

v_gene	d_gene	j_gene	abundance	CDR3aa	CDR3nt
TRBV9	TRBD1	TRBJ2-6	-	CASSVAGGGGANVLTF	TGTGCCAGCAGCGTAGCAGGGGGCGGTGGGGCCAACGTCCTGACTTTC
TRBV28	TRBD1	TRBJ2-1	once	CASRSQGAYNNEQFF	TGTGCCAGCAGATCACAGGGGGCCTATAACAATGAGCAGTTCTTC
TRBV7-2	TRBD1	TRBJ2-3	once	CASSLFRWGRGRTDTQYF	TGTGCCAGCAGCTTATTTAGATGGGGCAGGGGGCGCACAGATACGCAGTATTTT
TRBV28	TRBD2	TRBJ2-1	-	CASSLEVAGGPYNEQFF	TGTGCCAGCAGTTTGGAAGTTGCGGGAGGGCCCTACAATGAGCAGTTCTTC
TRBV6-5	TRBD1	TRBJ2-7	once	CASSIGTGGYEQYF	TGTGCCAGCAGTATCGGGACAGGTGGCTACGAGCAGTACTTC
TRBV7-9	TRBD1	TRBJ1-3	-	CASSSTNTGARNTIYF	TGTGCCAGCAGCTCAACCAACACAGGGGCACGAAACACCATATATTTT
TRBV30	TRBD2	TRBJ2-7	-	CAWSGVYGLAGVPVMSDEQYF	TGTGCCTGGAGTGGGGTCTATGGACTAGCGGGAGTCCCGGTCATGTCGGACGAGCAGTACTTC
TRBV4-1	TRBD1	TRBJ1-2	-	CASSQEQGLRGYTF	TGCGCCAGCAGCCAAGAACAGGGGCTAAGGGGCTACACCTTC
TRBV7-2	TRBD1	TRBJ2-5	-	CASSQQGFGETQYF	TGTGCCAGCAGCCAACAGGGGTTTGGGGAGACCCAGTACTTC
TRBV2	-	TRBJ2-7	-	CASSLPGYEQYF	TGTGCCAGCAGTCTTCCGGGCTACGAGCAGTACTTC
TRBV4-3	-	TRBJ1-1	-	CASSPNAGVKTEAFF	TGCGCCAGCAGCCCAAACGCAGGGGTAAAAACTGAAGCTTTCTTT
TRBV19	-	TRBJ2-5	-	CASSATRTIGETQYF	TGTGCCAGTAGTGCCACCCGGACAATTGGAGAGACCCAGTACTTC
TRBV29-1	-	TRBJ1-1	-	CSVEEGADEAFF	TGCAGCGTTGAAGAGGGGGCAGATGAAGCTTTCTTT
TRBV5-6	TRBD2	TRBJ2-7	-	CASSPNGGLAGFSYEQYF	TGTGCCAGCAGCCCAAATGGGGGACTAGCGGGATTCTCCTACGAGCAGTACTTC
TRBV11-2	-	TRBJ2-3	-	CASSPVGRSTDTQYF	TGTGCCAGCAGCCCCGTGGGGAGAAGCACAGATACGCAGTATTTT
TRBV18	-	TRBJ1-1	-	CASSPMQGRNTEAFF	TGTGCCAGCTCACCGATGCAGGGTCGGAACACTGAAGCTTTCTTT
TRBV5-1	-	TRBJ1-1	-	CASSSLRQTTEAFF	TGCGCCAGCAGCTCCCTCAGACAGACCACTGAAGCTTTCTTC
TRBV28	TRBD1	TRBJ1-3	-	CASSLTGTGPLLPGNTIYF	TGTGCCAGCAGTTTAACCGGGACAGGGCCCCTTCTCCCTGGAAACACCATATATTTT
TRBV19	TRBD1	TRBJ1-1	-	CASFAGGTEAFF	TGTGCCAGTTTCGCAGGGGGCACTGAAGCTTTCTTT
TRBV13	-	TRBJ1-4	-	CASSSRGSPNEKLFF	TGTGCCAGCAGCTCCAGGGGATCCCCTAATGAAAAACTGTTTTTT
TRBV10-3	-	TRBJ1-2	once	CAISELANSNYGYTF	TGTGCCATCAGTGAATTGGCCAATTCTAACTATGGCTACACCTTC